This T cell receptor (beta chain) originates from a study of post-analysis software for immune sequencing data. Study-wide points: Comparison of patients with controls showed a handful of TRBV segments more frequent in patients, TRBV5-6, TRBV5-1 and TRBV20-1 among them.

Unique molecular identifiers were carried by the TCR beta cDNA libraries. TCRdb processed the PCR reads anew with MiXCR; each CDR3 protein has one entry. The table has about 820,000 distinct CDR3 sequences, 53% seen once. Germline CDR1 KGHDR, CDR2 SFDVKD. Trimming cost V 3 bases and J 6 bases, with 11 bases left between them. The CDR3 runs to 14 residues. In regard to this clonotype: Its cognate antigen is unknown.

Sample: blood. This TCR was sampled from a girl aged 5-17 years with multiple sclerosis. The chain recombines TRBV24-1 with TRBJ2-1; a weak D match, TRBD2 (7 bases). Here the CDR3 DNA reads TGTGCCACCAGTGATGCGGGGGCCATCAATGAGCAGTTCTTC. The encoded protein is CATSDAGAINEQFF.